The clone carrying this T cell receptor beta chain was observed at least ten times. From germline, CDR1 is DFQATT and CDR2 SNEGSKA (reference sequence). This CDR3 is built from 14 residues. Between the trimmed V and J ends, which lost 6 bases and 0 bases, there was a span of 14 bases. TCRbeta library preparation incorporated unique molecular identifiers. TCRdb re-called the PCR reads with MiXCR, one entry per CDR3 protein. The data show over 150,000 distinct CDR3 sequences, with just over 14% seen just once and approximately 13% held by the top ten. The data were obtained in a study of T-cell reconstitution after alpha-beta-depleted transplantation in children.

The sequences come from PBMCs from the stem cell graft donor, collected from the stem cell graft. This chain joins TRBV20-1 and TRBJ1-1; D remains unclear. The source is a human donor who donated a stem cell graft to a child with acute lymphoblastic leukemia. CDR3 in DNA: TGCAGTGCCCCAACGGCAGCCATGAACACTGAAGCTTTCTTT. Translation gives CSAPTAAMNTEAFF.